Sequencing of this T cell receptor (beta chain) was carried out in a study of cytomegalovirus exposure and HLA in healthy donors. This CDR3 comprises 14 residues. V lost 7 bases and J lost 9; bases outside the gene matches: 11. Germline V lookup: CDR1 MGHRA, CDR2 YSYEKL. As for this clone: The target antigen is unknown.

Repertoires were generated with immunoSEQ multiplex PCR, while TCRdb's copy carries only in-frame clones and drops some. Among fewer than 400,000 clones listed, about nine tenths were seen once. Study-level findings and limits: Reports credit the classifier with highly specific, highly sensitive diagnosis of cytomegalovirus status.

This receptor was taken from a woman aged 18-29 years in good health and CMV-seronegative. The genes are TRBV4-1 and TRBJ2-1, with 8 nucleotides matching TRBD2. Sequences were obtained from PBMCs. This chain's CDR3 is CASTPAGARGEQFF. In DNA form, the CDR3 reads TGCGCCAGCACACCAGCGGGAGCACGGGGTGAGCAGTTCTTC.